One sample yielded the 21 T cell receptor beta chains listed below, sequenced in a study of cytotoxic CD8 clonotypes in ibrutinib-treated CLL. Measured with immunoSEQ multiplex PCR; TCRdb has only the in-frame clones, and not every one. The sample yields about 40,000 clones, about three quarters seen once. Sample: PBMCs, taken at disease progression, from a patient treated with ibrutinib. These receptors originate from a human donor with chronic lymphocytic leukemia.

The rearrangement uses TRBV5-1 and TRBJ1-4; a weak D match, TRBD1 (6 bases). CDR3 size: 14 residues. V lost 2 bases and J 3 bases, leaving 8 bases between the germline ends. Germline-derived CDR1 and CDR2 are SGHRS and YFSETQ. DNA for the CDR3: TGCGCCAGCAGCTTAGGGGGGGCTAATGAAAAACTGTTTTTT. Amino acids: CASSLGGANEKLFF.

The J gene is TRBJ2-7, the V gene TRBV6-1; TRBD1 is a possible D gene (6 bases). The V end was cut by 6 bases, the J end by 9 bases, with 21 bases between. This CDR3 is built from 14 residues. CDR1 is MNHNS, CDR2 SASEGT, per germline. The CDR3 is CASRTGHPYDGQYF. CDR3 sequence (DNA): TGTGCCAGCAGGACGGGACACCCCTACGATGGGCAGTACTTC.

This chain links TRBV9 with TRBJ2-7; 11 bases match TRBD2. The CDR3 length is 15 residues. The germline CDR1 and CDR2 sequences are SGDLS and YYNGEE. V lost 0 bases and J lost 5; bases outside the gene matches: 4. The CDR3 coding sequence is TGTGCCAGCAGCGTAGTGGGACTAGCGGTTAACGAGCAGTACTTC. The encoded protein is CASSVVGLAVNEQYF.

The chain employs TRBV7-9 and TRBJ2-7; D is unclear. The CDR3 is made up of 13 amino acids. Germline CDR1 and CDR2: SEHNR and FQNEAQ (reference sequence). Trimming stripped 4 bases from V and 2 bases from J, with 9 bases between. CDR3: CASSWALAYEQYF. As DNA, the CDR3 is TGTGCCAGCAGCTGGGCCCTAGCCTACGAGCAGTACTTC.

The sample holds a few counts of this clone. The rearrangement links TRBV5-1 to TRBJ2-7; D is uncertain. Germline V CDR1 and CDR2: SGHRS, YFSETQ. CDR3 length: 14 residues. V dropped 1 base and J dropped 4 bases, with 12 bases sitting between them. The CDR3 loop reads CASSLIGLPYEQYF. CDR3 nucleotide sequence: TGCGCCAGCAGCTTGATAGGGCTCCCATACGAGCAGTACTTC.

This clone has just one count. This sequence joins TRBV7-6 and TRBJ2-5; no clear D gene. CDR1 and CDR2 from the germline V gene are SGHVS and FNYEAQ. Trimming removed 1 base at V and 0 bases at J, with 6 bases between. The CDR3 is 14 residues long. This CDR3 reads CASSLGGNQETQYF. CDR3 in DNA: TGTGCCAGCAGCTTAGGCGGCAACCAAGAGACCCAGTACTTC.

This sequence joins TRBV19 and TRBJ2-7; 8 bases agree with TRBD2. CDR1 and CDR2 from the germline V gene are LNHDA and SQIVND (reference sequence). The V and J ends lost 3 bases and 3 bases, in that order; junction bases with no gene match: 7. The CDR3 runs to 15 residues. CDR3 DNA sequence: TGTGCCAGTAGTATTGTAGCGGGAAAGGGCTACGAGCAGTACTTC. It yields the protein CASSIVAGKGYEQYF.

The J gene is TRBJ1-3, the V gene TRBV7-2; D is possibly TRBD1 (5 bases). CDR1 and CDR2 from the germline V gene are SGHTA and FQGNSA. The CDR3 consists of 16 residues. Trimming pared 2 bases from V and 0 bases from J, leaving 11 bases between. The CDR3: CASSLSGRYSGNTIYF. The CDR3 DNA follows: TGTGCCAGCAGCTTATCGGGGCGGTACTCTGGAAACACCATATATTTT.

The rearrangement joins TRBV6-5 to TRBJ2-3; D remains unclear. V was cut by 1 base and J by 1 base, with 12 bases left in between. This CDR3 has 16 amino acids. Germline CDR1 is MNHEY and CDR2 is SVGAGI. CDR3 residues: CASSYFSAGRTDTQYF. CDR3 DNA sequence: TGTGCCAGCAGTTACTTTTCGGCAGGCCGCACAGATACGCAGTATTTT.

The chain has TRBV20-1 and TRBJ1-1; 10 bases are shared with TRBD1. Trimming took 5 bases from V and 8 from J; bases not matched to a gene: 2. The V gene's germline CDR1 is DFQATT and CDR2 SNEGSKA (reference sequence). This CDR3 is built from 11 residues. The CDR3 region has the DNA TGCAGTGCTTGGACAGGGGGAGAAGCTTTCTTT. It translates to CSAWTGGEAFF.

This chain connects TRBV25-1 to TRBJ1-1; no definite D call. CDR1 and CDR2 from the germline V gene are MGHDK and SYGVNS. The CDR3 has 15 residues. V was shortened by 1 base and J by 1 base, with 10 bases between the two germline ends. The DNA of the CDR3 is TGTGCCAGCAGTGAATCGGTGATCGGGAACACTGAAGCTTTCTTT. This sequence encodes CASSESVIGNTEAFF.

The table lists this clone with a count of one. The CDR3 nucleotides read TGTGCCAGCAGCCCTGGTCCGGATAGATTCGCTAACTATGGCTACACCTTC. Residues: CASSPGPDRFANYGYTF. J is TRBJ1-2 and V is TRBV11-2, with D unclear. Germline CDR1 SGHAT, CDR2 FQNNGV. Between the trimmed V and J ends, which lost 5 bases and 0 bases, there was a span of 19 bases. The CDR3 has 17 residues.

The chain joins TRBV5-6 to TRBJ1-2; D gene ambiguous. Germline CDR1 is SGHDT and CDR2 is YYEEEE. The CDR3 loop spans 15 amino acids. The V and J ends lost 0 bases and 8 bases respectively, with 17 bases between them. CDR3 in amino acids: CASSLVDFPPHGYTF. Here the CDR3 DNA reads TGTGCCAGCAGCTTGGTGGACTTTCCTCCCCACGGCTACACCTTC.

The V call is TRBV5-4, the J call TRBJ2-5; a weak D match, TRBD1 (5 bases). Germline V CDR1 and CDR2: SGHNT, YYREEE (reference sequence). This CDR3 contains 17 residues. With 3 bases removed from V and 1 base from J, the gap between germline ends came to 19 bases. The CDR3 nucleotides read TGTGCCAGCAGCTCATCCATCGGACATAGGACCCAAGAGACCCAGTACTTC. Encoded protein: CASSSSIGHRTQETQYF.

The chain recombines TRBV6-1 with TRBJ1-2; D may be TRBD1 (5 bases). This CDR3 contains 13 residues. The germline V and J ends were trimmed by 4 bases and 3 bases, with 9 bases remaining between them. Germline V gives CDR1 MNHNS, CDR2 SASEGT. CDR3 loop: CASSGGLYYGYTF. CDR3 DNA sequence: TGTGCCAGCAGTGGGGGGTTGTACTATGGCTACACCTTC.

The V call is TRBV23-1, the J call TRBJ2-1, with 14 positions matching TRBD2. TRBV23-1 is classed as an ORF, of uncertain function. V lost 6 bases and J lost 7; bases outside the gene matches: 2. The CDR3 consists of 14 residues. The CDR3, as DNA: TGCGCCAGCAGCCGGACTAGCGGGAGGAATGAGCAGTTCTTC. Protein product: CASSRTSGRNEQFF.

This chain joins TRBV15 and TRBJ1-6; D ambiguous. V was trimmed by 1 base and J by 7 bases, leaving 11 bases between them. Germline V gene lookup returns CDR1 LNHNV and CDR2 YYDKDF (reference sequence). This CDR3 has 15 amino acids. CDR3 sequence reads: CATSRGRGSNSPLHF. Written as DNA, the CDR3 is TGTGCCACCAGCAGAGGCCGGGGTTCGAATTCACCCCTCCACTTT.

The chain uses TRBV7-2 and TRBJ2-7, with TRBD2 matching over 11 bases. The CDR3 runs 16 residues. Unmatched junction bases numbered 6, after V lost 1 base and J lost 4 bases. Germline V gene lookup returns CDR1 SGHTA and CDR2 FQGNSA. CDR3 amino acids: CASSLVLLAGGYEQYF. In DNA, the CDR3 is TGTGCCAGCAGCTTAGTCCTCCTAGCGGGGGGATACGAGCAGTACTTC.

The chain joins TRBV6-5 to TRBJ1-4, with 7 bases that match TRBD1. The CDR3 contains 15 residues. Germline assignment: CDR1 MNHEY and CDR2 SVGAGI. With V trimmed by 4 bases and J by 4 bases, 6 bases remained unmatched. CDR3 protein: CASSSTGQLNEKLFF. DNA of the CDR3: TGTGCCAGCAGTTCTACGGGACAGCTTAATGAAAAACTGTTTTTT.

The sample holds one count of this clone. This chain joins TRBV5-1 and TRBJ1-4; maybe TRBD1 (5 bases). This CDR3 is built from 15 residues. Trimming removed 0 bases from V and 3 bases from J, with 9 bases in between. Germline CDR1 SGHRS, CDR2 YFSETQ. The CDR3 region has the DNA TGCGCCAGCAGCTTGGGGGACGGCTCTAATGAAAAACTGTTTTTT. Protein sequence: CASSLGDGSNEKLFF.

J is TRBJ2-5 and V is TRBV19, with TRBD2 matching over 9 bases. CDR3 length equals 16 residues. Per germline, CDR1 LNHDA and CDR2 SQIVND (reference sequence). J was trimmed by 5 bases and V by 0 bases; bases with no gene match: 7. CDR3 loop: CASSIDQASGDETQYF. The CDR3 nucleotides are TGTGCCAGTAGTATAGATCAAGCTAGCGGGGATGAGACCCAGTACTTC.